Listed below are T cell receptor beta chains from one sample, sequenced in a study of blood T cell repertoires in COVID-19. Some clones are missing from TCRdb's copy, which holds only in-frame ones; the method was immunoSEQ multiplex PCR. The sample yields around 130,000 clones, over 65% seen once. The sample was peripheral blood. These receptors all stem from a man aged 55 to 70 with acute or convalescent COVID-19. CDR3s include the opening cysteine and the closing phenylalanine or tryptophan. The D gene is left open where the match is weak.

>.|TRBV24-1
CATSARGTGELFF
>.|TRBV24-1
CATGEDNYGYTF
>.|TRBV6-2/TRBV6-3
CASSSGDGSSYNEQFF
>.|TRBV28
CASMEKGRTGYTF
>.|TRBV18
CASSPSGVIYGYTF
>TRBD2|TRBV18
CASSPITSGYNEQFF
>.|TRBV4-3
CASSQGPGDRNTEAFF
>.|TRBV11-3
CASSGGQLDTIYF
>.|TRBV5-1
CASSPGLLTIQETQYF
>TRBD1|TRBV12-3/TRBV12-4
CASSGQGSYEQYF
>TRBD1|TRBV7-9
CASSSGAGTGSSYEQYF
>TRBD2|TRBV6-5
CASSRAGGTYEQYF
>.|TRBV5-8
CASSLYRGSGIYEQFF
>TRBD1|TRBV19
CASSQDRGHEQYF
>TRBD1|TRBV4-3
CASSQEWGTGPYF
>.|TRBV28
CASRLSEKLFF